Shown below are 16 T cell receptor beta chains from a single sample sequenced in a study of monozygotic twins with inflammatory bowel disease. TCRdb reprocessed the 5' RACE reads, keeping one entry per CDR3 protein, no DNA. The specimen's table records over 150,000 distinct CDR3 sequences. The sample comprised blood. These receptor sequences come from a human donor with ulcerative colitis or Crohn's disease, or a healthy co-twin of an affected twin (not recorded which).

This CDR3 is CASSKRTEIYNEQFF. V usage is TRBV7-9 and J usage is TRBJ2-1; with no DNA, the TCRdb D assignment of TRBD1 cannot be verified. Germline V gene data show CDR1 as SEHNR and CDR2 as FQNEAQ (reference sequence). The CDR3 loop spans 15 amino acids.

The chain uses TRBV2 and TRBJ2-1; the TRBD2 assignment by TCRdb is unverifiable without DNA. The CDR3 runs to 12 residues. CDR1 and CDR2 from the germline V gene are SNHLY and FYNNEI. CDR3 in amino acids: CASSPGGLAGFF. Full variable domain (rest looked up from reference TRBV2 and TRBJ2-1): EPEVTQTPSHQVTQMGQEVILRCVPISNHLYFYWYRQILGQKVEFLVSFYNNEISEKSEIFDDQFSVERPDGSNFTLKIRSTKLEDSAMYFCASSPGGLAGFFGPGTRLTVL.

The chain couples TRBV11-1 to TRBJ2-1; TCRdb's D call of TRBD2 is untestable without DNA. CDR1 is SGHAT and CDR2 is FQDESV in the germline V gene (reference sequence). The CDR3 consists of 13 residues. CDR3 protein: CASSLEQRDEQFF.

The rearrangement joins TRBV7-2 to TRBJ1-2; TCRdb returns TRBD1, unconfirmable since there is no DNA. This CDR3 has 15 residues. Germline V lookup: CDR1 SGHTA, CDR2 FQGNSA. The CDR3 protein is CASSFPPGTVYGYTF.

CDR3 residues: CASSPPGLAGGQGTQYF. The chain combines TRBV18 with TRBJ2-5; TCRdb proposes TRBD2, but this gene call is untestable without DNA. Looked up from germline, CDR1 is KGHSH and CDR2 is LQKENI. CDR3 length: 17 amino acids.

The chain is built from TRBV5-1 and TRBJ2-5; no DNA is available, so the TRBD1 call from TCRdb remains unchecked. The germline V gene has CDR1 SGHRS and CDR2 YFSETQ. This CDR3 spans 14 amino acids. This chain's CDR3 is CASSQDRGRETQYF.

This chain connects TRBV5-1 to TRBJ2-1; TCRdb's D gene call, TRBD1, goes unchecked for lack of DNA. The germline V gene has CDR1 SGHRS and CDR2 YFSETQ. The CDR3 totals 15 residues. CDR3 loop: CASSSQSPGDNEQFF.

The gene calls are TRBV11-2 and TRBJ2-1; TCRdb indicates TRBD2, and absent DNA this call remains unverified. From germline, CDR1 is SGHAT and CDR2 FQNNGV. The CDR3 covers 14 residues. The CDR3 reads CASSLAGVENEQFF.

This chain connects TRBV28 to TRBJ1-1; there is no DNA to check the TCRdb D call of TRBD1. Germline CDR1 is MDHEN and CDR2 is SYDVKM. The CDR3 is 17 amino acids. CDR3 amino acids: CASSFIQGAGVNTEAFF.

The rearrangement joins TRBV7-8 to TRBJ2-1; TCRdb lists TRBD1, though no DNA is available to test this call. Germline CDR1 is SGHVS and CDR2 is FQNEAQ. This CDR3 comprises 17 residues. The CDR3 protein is CASSFFGGAQNVNEQFF. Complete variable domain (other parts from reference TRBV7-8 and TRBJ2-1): GAGVSQSPRYKVAKRGQDVALRCDPISGHVSLFWYQQALGQGPEFLTYFQNEAQLDKSGLPSDRFFAERPEGSVSTLKIQRTQQEDSAVYLCASSFFGGAQNVNEQFFGPGTRLTVL.

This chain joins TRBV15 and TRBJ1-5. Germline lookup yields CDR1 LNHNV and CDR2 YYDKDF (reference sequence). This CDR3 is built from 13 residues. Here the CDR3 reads CATSPQGNQPQHF.

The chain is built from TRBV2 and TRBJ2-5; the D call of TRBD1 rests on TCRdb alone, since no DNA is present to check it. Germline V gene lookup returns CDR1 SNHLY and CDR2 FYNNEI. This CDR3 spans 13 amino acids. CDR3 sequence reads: CASGKDSQETQYF.

CDR3 in amino acids: CASSLGTGAPYEQYF. This chain links TRBV28 with TRBJ2-7; TCRdb's D call of TRBD1 is untestable without DNA. Looked up from germline, CDR1 is MDHEN and CDR2 is SYDVKM. The CDR3 is 15 residues long.

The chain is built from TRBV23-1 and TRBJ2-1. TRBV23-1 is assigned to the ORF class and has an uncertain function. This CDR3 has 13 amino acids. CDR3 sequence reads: CASSQAIYNEQFF.

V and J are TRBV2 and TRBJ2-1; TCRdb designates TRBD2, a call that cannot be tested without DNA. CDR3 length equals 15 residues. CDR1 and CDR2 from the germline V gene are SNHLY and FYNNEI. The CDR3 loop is CASRLTSGGRSEQFF.

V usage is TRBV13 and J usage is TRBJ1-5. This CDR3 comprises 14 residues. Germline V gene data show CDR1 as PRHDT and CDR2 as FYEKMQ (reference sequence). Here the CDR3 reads CASSFWNSNQPQHF. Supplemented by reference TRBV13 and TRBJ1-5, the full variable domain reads AAGVIQSPRHLIKEKRETATLKCYPIPRHDTVYWYQQGPGQDPQFLISFYEKMQSDKGSIPDRFSAQQFSDYHSELNMSSLELGDSALYFCASSFWNSNQPQHFGDGTRLSIL.